The 18 T cell receptor beta chains presented below share a single source sample, sequenced in a study of T cell repertoires in cytomegalovirus infection. MiXCR was run by TCRdb on the reads, yielding one entry per CDR3 protein. The sample carries 150,000 to 200,000 distinct CDR3 sequences, roughly 17% recorded once. Sequenced: CD8+ T cells from PBMCs. These receptors all stem from a human donor in good health (CMV status not recorded). Some clones in this sample may be carry-over from other donors' samples.

This clonotype showed up just a few times. The rearrangement links TRBV7-9 to TRBJ2-3; 10 positions match TRBD2. The germline V gene has CDR1 SEHNR and CDR2 FQNEAQ (reference sequence). The CDR3 runs 14 residues. V gave up 7 bases and J gave up 4 bases; unmatched junction bases: 5. This CDR3 reads CASMSGGVPDTQYF. The CDR3 region has the DNA TGTGCCAGCATGAGCGGGGGGGTGCCAGATACGCAGTATTTT.

This clonotype occurred a few times. The rearrangement uses TRBV6-5 and TRBJ2-1, with D perhaps matching TRBD1 (6 bases). Trimming pared 5 bases from V and 6 bases from J, leaving 17 bases between. From germline, CDR1 is MNHEY and CDR2 SVGAGI. The CDR3 consists of 15 residues. The CDR3 DNA follows: TGTGCCAGCAGTACCACGGACAGCGGTATCAATGAGCAGTTCTTC. Encoded protein: CASSTTDSGINEQFF.

V gene TRBV2 combines with J gene TRBJ2-1; 9 bases fit TRBD2. The ends lost 10 bases at V and 5 bases at J; junction bases unmatched: 9. CDR1 and CDR2 (germline): SNHLY, FYNNEI. The CDR3 is 14 amino acids. The CDR3 DNA follows: TGTGCCATTGATTGGCTAGCGGGGAACAATGAGCAGTTCTTC. Translating gives CAIDWLAGNNEQFF.

The J gene is TRBJ2-2, the V gene TRBV6-5; 10 nucleotides agree with TRBD1. Trimming at V came to 2 bases and at J to 7 bases, leaving 10 bases not matched to a gene. Germline V CDR1 and CDR2: MNHEY, SVGAGI. The CDR3 totals 17 residues. CDR3 sequence (DNA): TGTGCCAGCAGTTACACAAAGGGGACAGGGGTGGGCGGGGAGCTGTTTTTT. Residues: CASSYTKGTGVGGELFF.

The rearrangement joins TRBV12-3 or TRBV12-4 to TRBJ2-7, with unresolved D. This CDR3 is built from 12 residues. Trimming took off 3 bases at V and 5 bases at J, with 8 bases between the two ends. The CDR3 is CASSLPSNEQYF. CDR3 in DNA: TGTGCCAGCAGTTTGCCCTCGAACGAGCAGTACTTC.

This clonotype appeared many times. The gene calls are TRBV4-1 and TRBJ2-6; D is perhaps TRBD1 or TRBD2 (5 bases each). The CDR3 is 16 amino acids. Germline-derived CDR1 and CDR2 are MGHRA and YSYEKL. V lost 0 bases and J lost 2, with 8 bases in between. In nucleotides, the CDR3 is TGCGCCAGCAGCCAAGACTGGGGGACTGGGGCCAACGTCCTGACTTTC. The encoded protein is CASSQDWGTGANVLTF.

This clonotype was detected only a few times. The rearrangement links TRBV7-9 to TRBJ2-1; 8 bases map to TRBD2. CDR1 SEHNR and CDR2 FQNEAQ come from the germline V gene (reference sequence). V lost 5 bases and J lost 5; bases outside the gene matches: 2. The CDR3 is made up of 13 amino acids. The CDR3 bases are TGTGCCAGCAGCCGTAGCGGGAACAATGAGCAGTTCTTC. It encodes CASSRSGNNEQFF. The variable domain in full, completed from reference TRBV7-9 and TRBJ2-1, reads DTGVSQNPRHKITKRGQNVTFRCDPISEHNRLYWYRQTLGQGPEFLTYFQNEAQLEKSRLLSDRFSAERPKGSFSTLEIQRTEQGDSAMYLCASSRSGNNEQFFGPGTRLTVL.

This clonotype was detected a few times. The CDR3 spells CSAPPGQGKNIQYF. Written as DNA, the CDR3 is TGCAGTGCTCCTCCGGGACAGGGGAAAAACATTCAGTACTTC. The chain recombines TRBV20-1 with TRBJ2-4; 10 positions match TRBD1. V shed 5 bases and J 4 bases; nucleotides not matched to a gene: 5. The CDR3 runs 14 residues. Germline CDR1 DFQATT, CDR2 SNEGSKA (reference sequence).

The chain has TRBV7-3 and TRBJ2-7, with TRBD1 as a possible D gene (5 bases). Germline V lookup: CDR1 SGHTA, CDR2 FQGTGA. This CDR3 is built from 15 residues. V gave up 4 bases and J gave up 8 bases, with 21 bases separating them. CDR3 DNA: TGTGCCAGCAGCTCCCCCAGGGCCCGGCACTATAAGCAGTACTTC. It specifies CASSSPRARHYKQYF.

This clonotype came up many times. This chain links TRBV7-9 with TRBJ1-1, with D uncertain. Germline CDR1 SEHNR, CDR2 FQNEAQ (reference sequence). This CDR3 has 16 amino acids. V was cut by 6 bases and J by 5 bases, with 22 bases left in between. The CDR3 loop reads CASRSASRETRTEAFF. CDR3 sequence (DNA): TGTGCCAGCAGATCTGCATCCCGGGAGACGCGGACTGAAGCTTTCTTT.

The V call is TRBV7-6, the J call TRBJ1-5, with TRBD1 matching 10 bases. From germline, CDR1 is SGHVS and CDR2 FNYEAQ. The CDR3 sequence is 17 residues long. Unmatched junction bases numbered 11, after V lost 5 bases and J lost 4 bases. This chain's CDR3 is CASSPDRGRSVNQPQHF. The DNA of the CDR3 is TGTGCCAGCAGCCCAGACAGGGGGCGTAGTGTGAATCAGCCCCAGCATTTT.

This clonotype was recorded a few times. The chain couples TRBV25-1 to TRBJ2-7; TRBD2 is a possible D gene (5 bases). V lost 4 bases, J lost 3 bases, and 10 bases lay in between. The germline gives CDR1 MGHDK, CDR2 SYGVNS. The CDR3 has 13 residues. The CDR3 protein is CASSAGLNYEQYF. The CDR3 nucleotides read TGTGCCAGCAGTGCGGGGTTAAACTACGAGCAGTACTTC.

There are a few counts of this clonotype. The J gene is TRBJ2-7, the V gene TRBV3-1, with D perhaps TRBD2 (5 bases). Trimming stripped 5 bases from V and 3 bases from J, with 17 bases between. The CDR3 has 15 amino acids. Germline V gene sequence: CDR1 LGHDT, CDR2 YNNKEL (reference sequence). CDR3 sequence: CASSAGPGSSYEQYF. CDR3 DNA: TGTGCCAGCAGCGCAGGCCCGGGATCGAGCTACGAGCAGTACTTC.

This clonotype was seen more than once but under ten times. The chain uses TRBV7-2 and TRBJ2-7; 7 bases are a match to TRBD2. Germline trimming cut 1 base from V and 5 bases from J; bases unmatched to any gene: 5. The CDR3 is 14 residues long. Looked up from germline, CDR1 is SGHTA and CDR2 is FQGNSA. Written as DNA, the CDR3 is TGTGCCAGCAGCTTAGGCGGGAGTGGAGACGAGCAGTACTTC. It encodes CASSLGGSGDEQYF.

This clonotype was picked up a small number of times. This sequence joins TRBV5-5 and TRBJ2-2; a possible D gene is TRBD2 (7 bases). The length of the CDR3 is 14 residues. V shed 2 bases and J shed 7 bases, with 12 bases lying between them. In germline, CDR1 is SGHKS, CDR2 YYEKEE (reference sequence). The CDR3 region is CASSFRGAVGELFF. CDR3 coding DNA: TGTGCCAGCAGCTTTCGGGGGGCGGTCGGGGAGCTGTTTTTT.

This clonotype was counted only a few times. This chain connects TRBV6-2 or TRBV6-3 to TRBJ2-7, with 8 bases fitting TRBD2. The ends lost 6 bases at V and 0 bases at J; junction bases unmatched: 13. This CDR3 contains 17 residues. Germline CDR1 and CDR2: MNHEY and SVGEGT. Here the CDR3 reads CASSWEELAGDSYEQYF. The DNA of the CDR3 is TGTGCCAGCAGCTGGGAAGAGCTAGCGGGTGACTCCTACGAGCAGTACTTC.

The V gene is TRBV5-1, the J gene TRBJ2-5; perhaps TRBD1 as D (5 bases). Germline V lookup: CDR1 SGHRS, CDR2 YFSETQ. V was pared by 4 bases and J by 6 bases, with 19 bases between. The CDR3 totals 15 residues. CDR3 residues: CASSLSTERGQTQYF. As DNA, the CDR3 is TGCGCCAGCAGCCTGTCGACAGAAAGAGGTCAGACCCAGTACTTC.

This clonotype was detected many times. The V and J genes are TRBV19 and TRBJ1-1, with 8 bases identical to TRBD1. The CDR3 runs to 14 residues. Germline trimming cut 5 bases from V and 3 bases from J; bases unmatched to any gene: 5. Per germline, CDR1 LNHDA and CDR2 SQIVND (reference sequence). In nucleotides, the CDR3 is TGTGCCAGTAGTCCTGACAGGGGTTACACTGAAGCTTTCTTT. This translates into CASSPDRGYTEAFF.